The present T cell receptor (beta chain) was sequenced within a study of response to subunit inactivated influenza vaccine. Study conclusions and caveats: It was the authors' suggestion that each seasonal influenza vaccination recruits few new T cells.

This clonotype was recorded many times. What it binds is not known. V was cut by 3 bases and J by 10 bases, with 13 bases left in between. The CDR3 consists of 12 residues. Germline V CDR1 and CDR2: SQVTM, ANQGSEA. TCRdb reanalysed the RT-PCR reads using MiXCR and keeps one entry per CDR3 protein. The table includes roughly 160,000 distinct CDR3 sequences, 11% detected once. Source: non-naive T cells sorted from PBMCs, taken roughly 48 days after vaccination. V and J are TRBV29-1 and TRBJ2-1; D call uncertain. The source is a man aged 45-60 years who received an inactivated influenza vaccine. Written as DNA, the CDR3 is TGCAGCGTTGATGATCTTAGGAAGGAGCAGTTCTTC. Translation gives CSVDDLRKEQFF.